This T cell receptor (beta chain) is drawn from a study of blood T cell repertoires in COVID-19. Across the study: COVID-19 samples, acute and convalescent, were from the United States, Italy and Spain. T cells, B-cell-depleted T cells, or PBMCs provided the cDNA or gDNA that served as material.

Per the authors' pipeline: Reference gene primer amplification yielded estimated nucleated cell counts. Libraries were prepared by immunoSEQ multiplex PCR; TCRdb keeps only in-frame clonotypes and omits some of them. The V and J calls and clone size are taken from that table; D and trimming were inferred from the DNA. The repertoire holds more than 95,000 clones, approximately 79% seen once, with roughly 2.5% in the top ten. The CDR3 totals 14 residues. CDR1 is MNHNS, CDR2 SASEGT, per germline. Comment on this clone: An end of the junction differs from the germline gene, which may be a read error.

What was sequenced was peripheral blood. The sequence was obtained from a man between 50 and 59 years old with acute or convalescent COVID-19. This chain links TRBV6-1 with TRBJ1-2; weak D call: TRBD1 (6 bases). The CDR3, as DNA: TGTGCCAGCAGAGAAGGGGGAGGGGGGTATGGCTACACCTTC. This codes for CASREGGGGYGYTF.